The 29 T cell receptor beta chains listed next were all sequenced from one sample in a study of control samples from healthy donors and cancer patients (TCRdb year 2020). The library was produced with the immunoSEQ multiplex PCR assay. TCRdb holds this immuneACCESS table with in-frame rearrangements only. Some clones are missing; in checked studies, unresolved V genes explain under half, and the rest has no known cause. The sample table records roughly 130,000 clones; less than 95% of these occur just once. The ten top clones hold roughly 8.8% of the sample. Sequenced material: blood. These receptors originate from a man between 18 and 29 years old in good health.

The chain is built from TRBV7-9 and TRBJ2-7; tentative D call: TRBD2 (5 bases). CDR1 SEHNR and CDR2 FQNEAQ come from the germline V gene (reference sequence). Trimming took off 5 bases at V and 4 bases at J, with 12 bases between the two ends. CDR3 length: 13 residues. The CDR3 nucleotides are TGTGCCAGCAGCGGGAGTAGCAGGTACGAGCAGTACTTC. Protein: CASSGSSRYEQYF. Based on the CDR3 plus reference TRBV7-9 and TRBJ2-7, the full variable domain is DTGVSQNPRHKITKRGQNVTFRCDPISEHNRLYWYRQTLGQGPEFLTYFQNEAQLEKSRLLSDRFSAERPKGSFSTLEIQRTEQGDSAMYLCASSGSSRYEQYFGPGTRLTVT.

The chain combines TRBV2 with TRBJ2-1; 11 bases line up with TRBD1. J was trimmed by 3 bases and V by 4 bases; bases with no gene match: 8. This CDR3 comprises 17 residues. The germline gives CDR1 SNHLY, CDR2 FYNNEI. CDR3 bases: TGTGCCAGCAGTGTTTTGCCGGGACAGGGGGGCTACAATGAGCAGTTCTTC. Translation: CASSVLPGQGGYNEQFF.

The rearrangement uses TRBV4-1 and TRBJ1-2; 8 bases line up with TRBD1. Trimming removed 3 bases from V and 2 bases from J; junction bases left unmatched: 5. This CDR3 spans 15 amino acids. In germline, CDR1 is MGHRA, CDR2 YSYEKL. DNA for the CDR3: TGCGCCAGCAGCCACCCGCCAGGGGGCAACTATGGCTACACCTTC. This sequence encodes CASSHPPGGNYGYTF.

For the CDR3, the DNA is TGTGCCAGTTCGTCCGGCTCCTACGAGCAGTACTTC. It specifies CASSSGSYEQYF. The genes are TRBV19 and TRBJ2-7; unclear D gene. Germline lookup yields CDR1 LNHDA and CDR2 SQIVND (reference sequence). CDR3 length equals 12 residues. V dropped 8 bases and J dropped 0 bases, with 8 bases sitting between them.

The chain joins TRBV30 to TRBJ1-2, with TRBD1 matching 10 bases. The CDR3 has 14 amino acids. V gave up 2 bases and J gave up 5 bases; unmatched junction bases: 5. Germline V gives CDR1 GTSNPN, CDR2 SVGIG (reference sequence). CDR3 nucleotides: TGTGCCTGGAGTAAAGACAGGGGGCGATATGGCTACACCTTC. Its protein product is CAWSKDRGRYGYTF.

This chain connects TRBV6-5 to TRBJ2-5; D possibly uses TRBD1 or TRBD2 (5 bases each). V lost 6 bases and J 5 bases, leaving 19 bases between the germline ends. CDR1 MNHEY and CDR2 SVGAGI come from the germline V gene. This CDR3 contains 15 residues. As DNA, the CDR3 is TGTGCCAGCAGGGGGTTGAGGGGCGGCGGGGAGACCCAGTACTTC. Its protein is CASRGLRGGGETQYF.

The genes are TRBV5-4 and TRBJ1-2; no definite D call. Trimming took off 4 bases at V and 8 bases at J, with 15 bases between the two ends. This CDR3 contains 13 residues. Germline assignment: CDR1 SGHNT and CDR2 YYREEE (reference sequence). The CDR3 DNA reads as TGTGCCAGCAGCAGATACGCAGGTGACGGCTACACCTTC. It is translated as CASSRYAGDGYTF.

In DNA form, the CDR3 reads TGTGCCAGCAGCTCGGGGGACTATAGCAATCAGCCCCAGCATTTT. Translating it yields CASSSGDYSNQPQHF. The gene calls are TRBV7-9 and TRBJ1-5; D is possibly TRBD1 (5 bases). Germline V gene lookup returns CDR1 SEHNR and CDR2 FQNEAQ (reference sequence). CDR3 length: 15 amino acids. V shed 4 bases and J shed 0 bases, with 10 bases lying between them. Together with reference TRBV7-9 and TRBJ1-5, the CDR3 gives the full variable domain: DTGVSQNPRHKITKRGQNVTFRCDPISEHNRLYWYRQTLGQGPEFLTYFQNEAQLEKSRLLSDRFSAERPKGSFSTLEIQRTEQGDSAMYLCASSSGDYSNQPQHFGDGTRLSIL.

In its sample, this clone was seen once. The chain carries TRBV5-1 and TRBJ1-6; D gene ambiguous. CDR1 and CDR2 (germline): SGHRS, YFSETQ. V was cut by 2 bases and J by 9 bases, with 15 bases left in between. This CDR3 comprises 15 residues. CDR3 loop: CASSFSPGRSSPLHF. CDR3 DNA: TGCGCCAGCAGCTTTAGTCCGGGTAGGAGTTCACCCCTCCACTTT.

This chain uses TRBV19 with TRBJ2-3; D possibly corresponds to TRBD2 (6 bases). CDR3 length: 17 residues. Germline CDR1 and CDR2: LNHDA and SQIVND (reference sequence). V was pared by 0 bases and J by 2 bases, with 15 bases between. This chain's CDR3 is CASSIDLWRGVTDTQYF. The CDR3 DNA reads TGTGCCAGTAGTATAGATCTCTGGCGGGGAGTCACAGATACGCAGTATTTT.

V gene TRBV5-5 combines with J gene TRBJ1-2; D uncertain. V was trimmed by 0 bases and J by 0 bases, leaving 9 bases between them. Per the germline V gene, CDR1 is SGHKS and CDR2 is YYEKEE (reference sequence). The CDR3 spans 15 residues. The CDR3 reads CASSLDREANYGYTF. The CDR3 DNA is TGTGCCAGCAGCTTGGATAGGGAAGCTAACTATGGCTACACCTTC.

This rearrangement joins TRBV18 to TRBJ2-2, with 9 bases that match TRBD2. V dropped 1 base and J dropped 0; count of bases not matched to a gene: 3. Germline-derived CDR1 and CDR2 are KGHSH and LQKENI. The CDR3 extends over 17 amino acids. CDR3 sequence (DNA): TGTGCCAGCTCACCACACCTAGCGGGGACGAACACCGGGGAGCTGTTTTTT. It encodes CASSPHLAGTNTGELFF. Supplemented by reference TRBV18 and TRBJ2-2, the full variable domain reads NAGVMQNPRHLVRRRGQEARLRCSPMKGHSHVYWYRQLPEEGLKFMVYLQKENIIDESGMPKERFSAEFPKEGPSILRIQQVVRGDSAAYFCASSPHLAGTNTGELFFGEGSRLTVL.

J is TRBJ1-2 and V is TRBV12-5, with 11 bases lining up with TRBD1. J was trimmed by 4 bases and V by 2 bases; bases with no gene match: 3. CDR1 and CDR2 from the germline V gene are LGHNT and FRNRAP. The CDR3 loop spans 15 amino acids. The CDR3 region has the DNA TGTGCTAGTGGTTTGCTGGGGACAGGGGGCTATGGCTACACCTTC. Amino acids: CASGLLGTGGYGYTF.

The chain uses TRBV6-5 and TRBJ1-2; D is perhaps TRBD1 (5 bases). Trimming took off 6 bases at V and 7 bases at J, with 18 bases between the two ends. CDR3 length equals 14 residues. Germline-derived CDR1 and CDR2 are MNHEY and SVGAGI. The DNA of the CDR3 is TGTGCCAGCAGCGGCGGGACTCTAAGCGGTGGCTACACCTTC. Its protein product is CASSGGTLSGGYTF.

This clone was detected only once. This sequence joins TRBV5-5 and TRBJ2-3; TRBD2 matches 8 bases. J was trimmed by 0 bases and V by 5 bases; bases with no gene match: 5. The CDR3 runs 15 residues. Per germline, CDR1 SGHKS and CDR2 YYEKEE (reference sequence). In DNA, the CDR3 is TGTGCCAGCAGGGCCGGGGGGGCTAGCACAGATACGCAGTATTTT. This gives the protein CASRAGGASTDTQYF.

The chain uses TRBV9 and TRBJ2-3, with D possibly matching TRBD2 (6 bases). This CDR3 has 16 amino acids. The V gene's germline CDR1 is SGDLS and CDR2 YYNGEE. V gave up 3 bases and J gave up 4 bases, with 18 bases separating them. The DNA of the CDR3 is TGTGCCAGCAGCGCCCAAGAGGCGGGGTCTGCAGATACGCAGTATTTT. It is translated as CASSAQEAGSADTQYF.

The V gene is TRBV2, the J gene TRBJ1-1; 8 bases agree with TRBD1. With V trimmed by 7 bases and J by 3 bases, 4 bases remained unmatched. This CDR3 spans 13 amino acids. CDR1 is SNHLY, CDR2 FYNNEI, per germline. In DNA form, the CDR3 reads TGTGCCAGCATGGACAGGGCCGACACTGAAGCTTTCTTT. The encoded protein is CASMDRADTEAFF.

The CDR3 sequence: CASSLGLQGGIEGYTF. The CDR3 region has the DNA TGTGCCAGCAGCTTAGGCCTACAGGGTGGGATAGAAGGCTACACCTTC. The rearrangement uses TRBV5-5 and TRBJ1-2; possibly TRBD1 for D (6 bases). The CDR3 runs to 16 residues. V lost 2 bases, J lost 8 bases, and 22 bases lay in between. Germline loops: CDR1 SGHKS, CDR2 YYEKEE (reference sequence).

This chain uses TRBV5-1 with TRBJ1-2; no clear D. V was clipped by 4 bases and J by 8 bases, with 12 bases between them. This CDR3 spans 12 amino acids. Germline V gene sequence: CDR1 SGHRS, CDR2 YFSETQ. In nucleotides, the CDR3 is TGCGCCAGCAGCCCCGACCTGCTAGGCTACACCTTC. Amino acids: CASSPDLLGYTF.

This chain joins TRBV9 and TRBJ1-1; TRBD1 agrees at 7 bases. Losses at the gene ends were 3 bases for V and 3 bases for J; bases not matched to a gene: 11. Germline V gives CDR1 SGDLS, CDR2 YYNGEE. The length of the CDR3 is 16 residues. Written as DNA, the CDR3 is TGTGCCAGCAGCGATGAAGGGGGCGCTTATGACACTGAAGCTTTCTTT. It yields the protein CASSDEGGAYDTEAFF.

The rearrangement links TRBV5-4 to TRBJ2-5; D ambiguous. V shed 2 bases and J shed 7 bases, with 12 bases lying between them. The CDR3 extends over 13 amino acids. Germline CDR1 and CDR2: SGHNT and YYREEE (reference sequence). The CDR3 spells CASSFKGMGTQYF. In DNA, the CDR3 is TGTGCCAGCAGCTTCAAAGGGATGGGGACCCAGTACTTC. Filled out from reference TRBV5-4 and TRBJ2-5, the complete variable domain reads ETGVTQSPTHLIKTRGQQVTLRCSSQSGHNTVSWYQQALGQGPQFIFQYYREEENGRGNFPPRFSGLQFPNYSSELNVNALELDDSALYLCASSFKGMGTQYFGPGTRLLVL.

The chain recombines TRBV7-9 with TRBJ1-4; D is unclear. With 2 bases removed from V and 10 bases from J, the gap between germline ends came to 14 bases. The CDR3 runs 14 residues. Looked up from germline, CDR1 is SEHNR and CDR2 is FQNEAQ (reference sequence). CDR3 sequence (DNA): TGTGCCAGCAGCTTACAGCCGGGCTACCTAAAACTGTTTTTT. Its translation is CASSLQPGYLKLFF.

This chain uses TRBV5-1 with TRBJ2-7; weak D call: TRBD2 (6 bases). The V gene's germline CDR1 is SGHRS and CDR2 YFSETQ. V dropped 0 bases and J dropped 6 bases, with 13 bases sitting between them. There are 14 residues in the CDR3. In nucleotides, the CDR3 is TGCGCCAGCAGCTTGGCCGTGGCCGGGGGCGAGCAGTACTTC. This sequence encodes CASSLAVAGGEQYF.

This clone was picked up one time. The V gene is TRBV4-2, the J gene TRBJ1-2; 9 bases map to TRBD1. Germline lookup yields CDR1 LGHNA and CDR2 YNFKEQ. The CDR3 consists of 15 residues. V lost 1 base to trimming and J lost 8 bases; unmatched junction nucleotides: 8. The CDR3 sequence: CASSQVSGTGWGYTF. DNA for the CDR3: TGTGCCAGCAGCCAAGTATCGGGGACAGGGTGGGGCTACACCTTC.

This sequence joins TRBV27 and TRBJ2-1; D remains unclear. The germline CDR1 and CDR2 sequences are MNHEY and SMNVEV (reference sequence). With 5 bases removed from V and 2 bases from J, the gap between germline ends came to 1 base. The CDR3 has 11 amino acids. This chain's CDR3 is CASSTYNEQFF. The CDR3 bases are TGTGCCAGCAGTACCTACAATGAGCAGTTCTTC.

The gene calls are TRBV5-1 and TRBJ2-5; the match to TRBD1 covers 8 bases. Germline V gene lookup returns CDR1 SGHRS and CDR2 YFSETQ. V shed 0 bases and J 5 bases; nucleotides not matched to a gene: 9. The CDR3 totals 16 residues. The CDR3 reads CASSLVVAGGKETQYF. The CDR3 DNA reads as TGCGCCAGCAGCTTGGTGGTGGCAGGGGGCAAGGAGACCCAGTACTTC.

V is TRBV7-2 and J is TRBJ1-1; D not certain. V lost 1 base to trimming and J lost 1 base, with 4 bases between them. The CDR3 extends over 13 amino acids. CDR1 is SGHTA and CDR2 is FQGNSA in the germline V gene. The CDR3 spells CASSLVANTEAFF. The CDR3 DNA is TGTGCCAGCAGCTTAGTAGCGAACACTGAAGCTTTCTTT.

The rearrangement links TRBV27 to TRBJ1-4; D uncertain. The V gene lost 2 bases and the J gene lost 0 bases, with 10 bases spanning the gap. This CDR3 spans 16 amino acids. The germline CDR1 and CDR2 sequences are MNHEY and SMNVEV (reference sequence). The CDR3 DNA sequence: TGTGCCAGCAGTTTACGGCAGTTTGCAACTAATGAAAAACTGTTTTTT. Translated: CASSLRQFATNEKLFF.

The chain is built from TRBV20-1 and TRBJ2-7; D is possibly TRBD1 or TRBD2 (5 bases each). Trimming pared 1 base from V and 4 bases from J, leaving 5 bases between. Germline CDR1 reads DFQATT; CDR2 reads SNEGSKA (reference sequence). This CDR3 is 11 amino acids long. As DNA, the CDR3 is TGCAGTGCTAGAGGGGGGTACGAGCAGTACTTC. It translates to CSARGGYEQYF.